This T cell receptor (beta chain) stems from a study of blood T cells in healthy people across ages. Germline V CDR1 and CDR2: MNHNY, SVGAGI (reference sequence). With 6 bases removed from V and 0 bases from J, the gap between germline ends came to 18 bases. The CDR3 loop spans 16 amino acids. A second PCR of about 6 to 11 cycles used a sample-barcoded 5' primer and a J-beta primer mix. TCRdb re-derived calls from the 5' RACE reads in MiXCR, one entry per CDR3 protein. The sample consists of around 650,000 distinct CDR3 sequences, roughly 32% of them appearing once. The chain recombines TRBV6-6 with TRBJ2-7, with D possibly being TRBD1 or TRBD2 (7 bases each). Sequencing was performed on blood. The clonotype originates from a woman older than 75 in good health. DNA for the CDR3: TGTGCCAGCAGCCGCTTGGACAGGACTAGCTCCTACGAGCAGTACTTC. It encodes CASSRLDRTSSYEQYF.